The 29 T cell receptor beta chains given below trace back to one sample, sequenced in a study of cytomegalovirus exposure and HLA in healthy donors. A multiplex PCR was run with 60 Vbeta primers and 13 Jbeta primers. Clones were read by immunoSEQ multiplex PCR, and TCRdb kept only the in-frame ones, dropping some. The sample holds 85,000 to 100,000 clones; just under 70% are singletons and the top ten take roughly 2.6%. The sequencing sample was made of PBMCs. The source of these receptors is a man aged 45-65 years in good health and CMV-seronegative.

Written as DNA, the CDR3 is TGTGCCAGCAGTACACCAGGGAATGGAAACTATGGCTACACCTTC. Its translation: CASSTPGNGNYGYTF. This rearrangement joins TRBV6-5 to TRBJ1-2; possible D gene TRBD1, 5 bases. V was shortened by 5 bases and J by 2 bases, with 15 bases between the two germline ends. Germline loops: CDR1 MNHEY, CDR2 SVGAGI. The CDR3 totals 15 residues.

V is TRBV29-1 and J is TRBJ1-3; no firm D call. The germline gives CDR1 SQVTM, CDR2 ANQGSEA. V gave up 7 bases and J gave up 8 bases, with 12 bases separating them. The CDR3 covers 11 residues. The chain's CDR3 is CSARARDTIYF. The CDR3 DNA follows: TGCAGCGCTAGGGCGAGGGACACCATATATTTT.

This clone was counted a few times. This chain joins TRBV2 and TRBJ2-5; D might be TRBD2 (6 bases). Trimming left V 8 bases short and J 4 bases short, with 14 bases between. There are 13 residues in the CDR3. Per the germline V gene, CDR1 is SNHLY and CDR2 is FYNNEI. The CDR3 spells CASRGSGSETQYF. The CDR3 DNA sequence: TGTGCCAGCCGGGGGTCAGGCTCAGAGACCCAGTACTTC.

This chain joins TRBV29-1 and TRBJ2-3; the D gene is possibly TRBD1 (6 bases). Germline assignment: CDR1 SQVTM and CDR2 ANQGSEA. Trimming removed 6 bases from V and 2 bases from J, with 15 bases in between. The CDR3 is 14 residues long. This CDR3 reads CSVRKQGVTDTQYF. Written as DNA, the CDR3 is TGCAGCGTACGAAAACAGGGAGTCACAGATACGCAGTATTTT.

The J gene is TRBJ2-7, the V gene TRBV13, with 7 bases lining up with TRBD1. Germline-derived CDR1 and CDR2 are PRHDT and FYEKMQ (reference sequence). J lost 3 bases, V lost 5 bases, and 7 bases had no gene match. This CDR3 region has 14 residues. The CDR3 bases are TGTGCCAGCAGCCCTCGACAGGGTCGCTACGAGCAGTACGTC. The encoded protein is CASSPRQGRYEQYV.

This clone occurred once. J is TRBJ2-1 and V is TRBV7-2; TRBD2 is a possible D gene (6 bases). Trimming stripped 5 bases from V and 6 bases from J, with 14 bases between. The germline V gene encodes CDR1 SGHTA and CDR2 FQGNSA. This CDR3 has 14 residues. As DNA, the CDR3 is TGTGCCAGCAGCCTAAGATCGACTAGCAATGAGCAGTTCTTC. As protein: CASSLRSTSNEQFF.

V usage is TRBV15 and J usage is TRBJ2-7, with D perhaps matching TRBD2 (6 bases). V was cut by 0 bases and J by 6 bases, with 15 bases left in between. Germline values: CDR1 LNHNV, CDR2 YYDKDF (reference sequence). The CDR3 has 15 residues. The CDR3 DNA follows: TGTGCCACCAGCAGAGATCTGGTTTCGGGGGTCGAGCAGTACGTC. Amino acids: CATSRDLVSGVEQYV.

This rearrangement joins TRBV13 to TRBJ2-7; TRBD2 agrees at 7 bases. This CDR3 contains 15 residues. V was pared by 2 bases and J by 3 bases, with 7 bases of the junction left unmatched. CDR1 is PRHDT and CDR2 is FYEKMQ in the germline V gene (reference sequence). CDR3 sequence reads: CASSLTASGLYEQYF. The CDR3 DNA reads as TGTGCCAGCAGCTTAACGGCTAGCGGCCTCTACGAGCAGTACTTC.

This clone was detected once. The junction and the germline gene differ at one end; a read error may be behind it. The chain is built from TRBV6-6 and TRBJ2-7; 7 bases are a match to TRBD1. The CDR3 spans 15 residues. Germline CDR1 is MNHNY and CDR2 is SVGAGI (reference sequence). This CDR3 reads CACSYPGTESYEQYF. The CDR3 DNA reads TGTGCCTGCAGTTACCCAGGGACAGAATCCTACGAGCAGTACTTC.

This rearrangement joins TRBV19 to TRBJ2-1; 7 bases are a match to TRBD2. The CDR3 loop spans 15 amino acids. The V gene's germline CDR1 is LNHDA and CDR2 SQIVND (reference sequence). The junction had 5 bases not matched to a gene; V was cut back by 6 bases and J by 0 bases. The CDR3 DNA follows: TGTGCCAGTAGCCTACCGGGGGGCTCCTACAATGAGCAGTTCTTC. Translated, it gives CASSLPGGSYNEQFF.

This rearrangement joins TRBV28 to TRBJ2-7; D is possibly TRBD1 (6 bases). Germline values: CDR1 MDHEN, CDR2 SYDVKM. Deletions cut 5 bases from V and 0 bases from J, with 20 bases between. This CDR3 has 17 residues. CDR3 sequence: CASSPGTHYVSSYEQYV. The CDR3 DNA is TGTGCCAGCAGTCCCGGGACACACTACGTGAGCTCCTACGAGCAGTACGTC.

J is TRBJ2-3 and V is TRBV14; possibly TRBD2 for D (6 bases). Looked up from germline, CDR1 is SGHDN and CDR2 is FVKESK. This CDR3 spans 17 amino acids. Trimming took 3 bases from V and 0 from J, leaving 16 bases between them. In DNA form, the CDR3 reads TGTGCCAGCAGCCATACGTTTCGGCGGGGTAGCACAGATACGCAGTATTTT. It encodes CASSHTFRRGSTDTQYF. Full variable domain (missing parts from reference TRBV14 and TRBJ2-3): EAGVTQFPSHSVIEKGQTVTLRCDPISGHDNLYWYRRVMGKEIKFLLHFVKESKQDESGMPNNRFLAERTGGTYSTLKVQPAELEDSGVYFCASSHTFRRGSTDTQYFGPGTRLTVL.

This chain joins TRBV7-2 and TRBJ1-6; weak D call: TRBD1 (6 bases). The V and J ends lost 5 bases and 9 bases respectively, with 20 bases between them. The CDR3 extends over 16 amino acids. Germline V gene lookup returns CDR1 SGHTA and CDR2 FQGNSA. This CDR3 reads CASSHPRGGRSSPLHF. Written as DNA, the CDR3 is TGTGCCAGCAGCCACCCGCGGGGGGGGCGTAGTTCACCCCTCCACTTT.

This sequence joins TRBV29-1 and TRBJ1-3; D remains ambiguous. The CDR3 extends over 12 amino acids. The germline CDR1 and CDR2 sequences are SQVTM and ANQGSEA. V lost 4 bases to trimming and J lost 1 base, with 5 bases between them. In DNA form, the CDR3 reads TGCAGCGTTGGCCAGTCTGGAAACACCATATATTTT. Translation: CSVGQSGNTIYF.

J is TRBJ2-7 and V is TRBV5-1; perhaps TRBD1 as D (5 bases). The CDR3 extends over 15 amino acids. The V end lost 0 bases, the J end lost 4 bases, and 14 bases lay between the germline ends. Germline CDR1 reads SGHRS; CDR2 reads YFSETQ. CDR3 loop: CASSLAGHVHYEQYV. Written as DNA, the CDR3 is TGCGCCAGCAGCTTGGCCGGACACGTCCATTACGAGCAGTACGTC.

The genes are TRBV30 and TRBJ2-3; 7 bases are a match to TRBD2. V shed 4 bases, J shed 9 bases, and the junction held 4 bases outside the gene matches. Germline V CDR1 and CDR2: GTSNPN, SVGIG (reference sequence). The CDR3 runs to 11 residues. The CDR3 reads CAWNWGGTQYF. CDR3 nucleotides: TGTGCCTGGAACTGGGGAGGGACGCAGTATTTT.

This clone has a handful of counts. The chain joins TRBV28 to TRBJ1-4; possible D gene TRBD1, 6 bases. V shed 5 bases and J shed 7 bases, with 14 bases lying between them. The CDR3 extends over 14 amino acids. Germline-derived CDR1 and CDR2 are MDHEN and SYDVKM. The CDR3 here is CASSAWGPGEKLFF. The CDR3 DNA reads as TGTGCCAGCAGTGCATGGGGGCCCGGTGAAAAACTGTTTTTT.

The chain has TRBV28 and TRBJ2-1, with 8 bases matching TRBD2. The CDR3 covers 16 residues. The germline gives CDR1 MDHEN, CDR2 SYDVKM. Trimming at V came to 0 bases and at J to 5 bases, leaving 6 bases not matched to a gene. CDR3 region: CASSLWAGGTDNEQFF. The DNA of the CDR3 is TGTGCCAGCAGTTTATGGGCGGGGGGTACGGACAATGAGCAGTTCTTC.

This chain joins TRBV5-6 and TRBJ2-2, with D possibly matching TRBD1 (6 bases). The V gene lost 5 bases and the J gene lost 5 bases, with 19 bases spanning the gap. Germline V CDR1 and CDR2: SGHDT, YYEEEE. The CDR3 sequence is 16 residues long. The CDR3 bases are TGTGCCAGCAGTTATTACAGGGTAGGAAAGACCGGGGAGCTGTTTTTT. As protein: CASSYYRVGKTGELFF.

The DNA of the CDR3 is TGTGCCACCAGCCGAATCCTTTACCCGAGAGCTTTCTTT. Amino acids: CATSRILYPRAFF. The chain combines TRBV15 with TRBJ1-1; D ambiguous. CDR1 and CDR2 (germline): LNHNV, YYDKDF (reference sequence). Trimming removed 5 bases at V and 10 bases at J, with 17 bases between. This CDR3 comprises 13 residues.

The genes are TRBV5-4 and TRBJ2-2; 8 nucleotides match TRBD1. Unmatched junction bases numbered 18, after V lost 4 bases and J lost 7 bases. CDR3 length equals 18 residues. Germline V gives CDR1 SGHNT, CDR2 YYREEE (reference sequence). CDR3 protein: CASSRPGQGSLRGGELFF. The DNA for the CDR3 is TGTGCCAGCAGCCGTCCTGGACAGGGCTCCTTACGGGGCGGGGAGCTGTTTTTT.

V is TRBV28 and J is TRBJ2-5, with D tentatively TRBD1 (5 bases). The CDR3 has 13 amino acids. Looked up from germline, CDR1 is MDHEN and CDR2 is SYDVKM. Trimming left V 5 bases short and J 2 bases short, with 9 bases between. In nucleotides, the CDR3 is TGTGCCAGCAGTCGACAGCTTCAAGAGACCCAGTACTTC. It encodes CASSRQLQETQYF.

This clone was recorded once. The rearrangement uses TRBV19 and TRBJ2-7, with 9 bases matching TRBD2. J gave up 1 base and V 4 bases, and 5 bases lay outside the gene matches. This CDR3 region has 15 residues. The V gene's germline CDR1 is LNHDA and CDR2 SQIVND (reference sequence). The CDR3, as DNA: TGTGCCAGTAGTAGCGGGAGGGCCGATTCCTACGAGCAGTACGTC. Its protein product is CASSSGRADSYEQYV.

A remark on this clone: Other nucleotide sequences from this sample produce the same CDR3. The chain is built from TRBV6-6 and TRBJ2-7, with D possibly being TRBD2 (6 bases). V lost 2 bases to trimming and J lost 9 bases, with 14 bases between them. CDR1 is MNHNY and CDR2 is SVGAGI in the germline V gene (reference sequence). The CDR3 has 13 residues. CDR3 bases: TGTGCCAGCAGTTACCGCGGGGAAGGAGGGCAGTACTTC. Protein: CASSYRGEGGQYF.

The chain uses TRBV6-1 and TRBJ1-1; 7 nucleotides line up with TRBD1. The trim removed 3 bases at V and 8 bases at J, leaving 6 bases unmatched. Germline V gene lookup returns CDR1 MNHNS and CDR2 SASEGT. The CDR3 has 13 amino acids. Written as DNA, the CDR3 is TGTGCCAGCAGTGAGACAGGGCTGGGGGAAGCTTTCTTT. Translation gives CASSETGLGEAFF.

The gene calls are TRBV4-3 and TRBJ1-2; tentatively, D is TRBD1 (6 bases). The ends were cut back, 1 base at V and 8 bases at J, with 11 bases in the middle. Germline loops: CDR1 LGHNA, CDR2 YSLEER. This CDR3 is 13 amino acids long. In nucleotides, the CDR3 is TGCGCCAGCAGCCAAGTGGGGGCTGGAGGCTACACCTTC. It translates to CASSQVGAGGYTF.

The table lists this clone with a few counts. The chain joins TRBV28 to TRBJ1-2; 9 bases map to TRBD1. The CDR3 contains 15 residues. V dropped 6 bases and J dropped 8; count of bases not matched to a gene: 13. CDR1 and CDR2 from the germline V gene are MDHEN and SYDVKM. CDR3 nucleotides: TGTGCCAGCAGGGGTACAGGGGGCTACGGTCGCGGCTACACCTTC. This encodes CASRGTGGYGRGYTF.

The V call is TRBV10-3, the J call TRBJ1-4; no clear D. Germline V gene data show CDR1 as ENHRY and CDR2 as SYGVKD. V was pared by 5 bases and J by 4 bases, with 11 bases between. The CDR3 length is 14 residues. This chain's CDR3 is CAISRTAFNEKLFF. The CDR3 bases are TGTGCCATCAGTAGGACTGCCTTTAATGAAAAACTGTTTTTT.

The chain employs TRBV5-1 and TRBJ2-4; a possible D gene is TRBD2 (7 bases). Trimming removed 0 bases from V and 4 bases from J, with 11 bases in between. Germline loops: CDR1 SGHRS, CDR2 YFSETQ. The CDR3 is made up of 15 amino acids. CDR3 bases: TGCGCCAGCAGCTTGGGGACTAGGGGGAAAAACATTCAGTACTTC. Protein: CASSLGTRGKNIQYF. The full variable domain, completed using reference TRBV5-1 and TRBJ2-4, is KAGVTQTPRYLIKTRGQQVTLSCSPISGHRSVSWYQQTPGQGLQFLFEYFSETQRNKGNFPGRFSGRQFSNSRSEMNVSTLELGDSALYLCASSLGTRGKNIQYFGAGTRLSVL.